This TCR beta chain is from a study of T cell clonality in common variable immunodeficiency. Whole-study results and caveats: Links between repertoire features and CVID complications were heterogeneity-limited. CVID subjects showed higher TCRbeta clonality than healthy controls. Fewer TCRbeta clones were shared among CVID subjects than controls. What drives increased CVID clonality needs T cell subpopulation sequencing.

The repertoire was sequenced with immunoSEQ multiplex PCR; TCRdb's copy has only in-frame clones and lacks some. The sample includes under 50,000 clones, none of them occurring once. With 0 bases removed from V and 8 bases from J, the gap between germline ends came to 15 bases. Germline values: CDR1 SGHRS, CDR2 YFSETQ. CDR3 length equals 15 residues. In this sample, this clone turned up many times. Its specificity is not known. The read gets to within 3 residues of the CDR3 end, and the germline J gene fills in the rest. The sequence was collected from a person between 18 and 69 years old in good health. The chain has TRBV5-1 and TRBJ2-1, with a tentative D call TRBD2 (6 bases). The sequenced sample was peripheral blood mononuclear cells. The sequenced part of the CDR3 DNA is TGCGCCAGCAGCTTGGGGCACGGGGGTCTCGATGAG. Its protein is CASSLGHGGLDE. The full CDR3 reads CASSLGHGGLDEQFF. The variable domain in full, completed from reference TRBV5-1 and TRBJ2-1, reads KAGVTQTPRYLIKTRGQQVTLSCSPISGHRSVSWYQQTPGQGLQFLFEYFSETQRNKGNFPGRFSGRQFSNSRSEMNVSTLELGDSALYLCASSLGHGGLDEQFFGPGTRLTVL.